The T cell receptor beta chain under discussion was sequenced for a study of shared clonotypes between healthy human individuals. Notes on the study in general: Relative to clonotypes present in all four donors, those not shared had lower generation probabilities.

Donors were healthy HIV-negative adults without recent acute infections or vaccinations. With regard to this clone: As yet, its antigen is unknown.

Original processing methods: From ImmunoSEQ came sequences covering only the junction and carrying no quality scores, so filtering differed. This table comes from immunoSEQ multiplex PCR, and its TCRdb copy is limited to in-frame clones, with some not included. V, J and clone size derive from that table, while D and trimming were established from the DNA sequence. Among 740,000 or so clones listed, more than 70% were seen once. Sequenced material: memory CD4+ T cells sorted from blood. Noted subset: CD45RA-negative fraction. This clonotype was sampled from a woman aged 25-40 years in good health.

The DNA for the CDR3 is TGTGCCAGTAGTATGAATTGGGATCAGCCCCAGCATTTT. It specifies CASSMNWDQPQHF. This sequence joins TRBV19 and TRBJ1-5, with unresolved D. Deletions cut 3 bases from V and 5 bases from J, with 8 bases between. Per germline, CDR1 LNHDA and CDR2 SQIVND (reference sequence). The CDR3 covers 13 residues.